This T cell receptor beta chain was recorded in a study of shared clonotypes between healthy human individuals. Profiled with immunoSEQ multiplex PCR; TCRdb holds only in-frame clones, not every one. Among about 1 million clones listed, approximately 76% were seen once. With 4 bases removed from V and 1 base from J, the gap between germline ends came to 10 bases. This CDR3 comprises 14 residues. The rearrangement uses TRBV23-1 and TRBJ1-1; no clear D. TRBV23-1 is known as an ORF, though its function is uncertain. The TCR was taken from a man younger than 35 in good health. The sequenced sample consisted of memory CD4+ T cells sorted from blood. This sample's subset: CD45RA-negative fraction. CDR3: CASSLSTGNTEAFF. Here the CDR3 DNA reads TGCGCCAGCAGTCTGTCGACGGGGAACACTGAAGCTTTCTTT.